A single sample is the source of the 9 T cell receptor beta chains below, sequenced in a study of cytomegalovirus exposure and HLA in healthy donors. The PCR was carried out with 60 Vbeta primers and 13 Jbeta primers. Libraries were prepared by immunoSEQ multiplex PCR; TCRdb keeps only in-frame clonotypes and omits some of them. The profile covers about 300,000 clones, with roughly 90% appearing a single time and 4% taken by the ten largest. The specimen sequenced was PBMCs. The receptors come from a man in his forties in good health and CMV-seropositive.

This clone was detected only once. This chain joins TRBV2 and TRBJ1-1; 8 bases align to TRBD1. Germline CDR1 and CDR2: SNHLY and FYNNEI. The CDR3 spans 14 residues. Losses at the gene ends were 10 bases for V and 3 bases for J; bases not matched to a gene: 10. The CDR3 protein is CATTGDLTDTEAFF. The CDR3, as DNA: TGTGCCACGACAGGGGATTTGACAGACACTGAAGCTTTCTTT.

This chain links TRBV7-3 with TRBJ2-7, with D tentatively TRBD1 (5 bases). The CDR3 is 15 residues long. Per germline, CDR1 SGHTA and CDR2 FQGTGA. V lost 1 base, J lost 3 bases, and 13 bases lay in between. CDR3 sequence (DNA): TGTGCCAGCAGCTTAAAGGCAGGGAATTACTACGAGCAGTACTTC. Amino acids: CASSLKAGNYYEQYF.

The chain carries TRBV7-2 and TRBJ2-3; D remains unclear. The CDR3 extends over 14 amino acids. Germline CDR1 reads SGHTA; CDR2 reads FQGNSA. V dropped 4 bases and J dropped 6 bases, with 14 bases sitting between them. In DNA form, the CDR3 reads TGTGCCAGCAGCTCAACGATAGTACGGGATACGCAGTATTTT. It specifies CASSSTIVRDTQYF.

V usage is TRBV11-3 and J usage is TRBJ2-1, with TRBD2 matching over 8 bases. Losses at the gene ends were 5 bases for V and 14 bases for J; bases not matched to a gene: 8. Germline CDR1 SGHNT, CDR2 YENEEA. The CDR3 loop spans 12 amino acids. CDR3 nucleotide sequence: TGTGCCAGCAGCACGGGACTAGGTCAGGAGTTCTTC. It codes for CASSTGLGQEFF.

This clone was recorded a few times. The chain carries TRBV6-1 and TRBJ2-7; 7 bases match TRBD1. In germline, CDR1 is MNHNS, CDR2 SASEGT. With V trimmed by 5 bases and J by 2 bases, 9 bases remained unmatched. This CDR3 is built from 15 residues. CDR3 residues: CASSPRQGVTYEQYF. DNA of the CDR3: TGTGCCAGCAGTCCACGACAGGGAGTGACCTACGAGCAGTACTTC.

This chain uses TRBV15 with TRBJ2-1, with TRBD2 matching 11 bases. CDR3 length: 18 residues. V shed 0 bases, J shed 9 bases, and the junction held 13 bases outside the gene matches. Germline V gives CDR1 LNHNV, CDR2 YYDKDF (reference sequence). The CDR3 is CATSRDLPGTSGLSEQFF. The CDR3, as DNA: TGTGCCACCAGCAGAGATCTCCCCGGGACTAGCGGTTTGAGTGAGCAGTTCTTC.

The chain is built from TRBV2 and TRBJ2-1, with 11 bases identical to TRBD1. CDR3 length equals 15 residues. The V gene's germline CDR1 is SNHLY and CDR2 FYNNEI. Unmatched junction bases numbered 6, after V lost 8 bases and J lost 3 bases. CDR3 coding DNA: TGTGCCAGCGGGGGACAGGGGGGTATCTACAATGAGCAGTTCTTC. Translation gives CASGGQGGIYNEQFF.

For the CDR3, the DNA is TGTGCCAGCAGTGGGTGGCGGGACCGAACCTACGAGCAGTACTTC. Residues: CASSGWRDRTYEQYF. The chain has TRBV6-1 and TRBJ2-7; weak D call: TRBD2 (6 bases). Germline V gene lookup returns CDR1 MNHNS and CDR2 SASEGT. The CDR3 has 15 residues. The V end lost 4 bases, the J end lost 2 bases, and 15 bases lay between the germline ends.

The J gene is TRBJ2-1, the V gene TRBV25-1; TRBD2 matches at 9 bases. The germline V gene has CDR1 MGHDK and CDR2 SYGVNS. Trimming cost V 3 bases and J 3 bases; bases outside gene matches: 3. The CDR3 sequence is 15 residues long. The CDR3 nucleotides read TGTGCCAGCAGTGACCTAGCGGGAAACTACAATGAGCAGTTCTTC. Encoded protein: CASSDLAGNYNEQFF.